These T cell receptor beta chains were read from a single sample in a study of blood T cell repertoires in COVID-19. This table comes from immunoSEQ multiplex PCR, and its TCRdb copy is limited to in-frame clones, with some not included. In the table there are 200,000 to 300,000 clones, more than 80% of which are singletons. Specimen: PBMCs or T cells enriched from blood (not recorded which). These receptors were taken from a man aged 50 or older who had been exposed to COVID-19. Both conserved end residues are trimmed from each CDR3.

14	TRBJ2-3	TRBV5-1	ASSLEAGSFTDTQY
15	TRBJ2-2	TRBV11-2	ASSLGAGGTYTGELF
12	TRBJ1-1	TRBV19	ASSQVGGNTEAF
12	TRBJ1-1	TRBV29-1	SVAGGKTEAEAF
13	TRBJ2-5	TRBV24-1	ATSDPRTDQETQY
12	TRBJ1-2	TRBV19	ASNPGTGGNGYT
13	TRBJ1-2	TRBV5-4	ASSLYDRDPYGYT
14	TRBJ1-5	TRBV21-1	ASSKAGDRGPRAQH
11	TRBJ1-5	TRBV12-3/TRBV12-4	ASSPQTAQPQH
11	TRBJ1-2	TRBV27	ASSLAGGYGYT
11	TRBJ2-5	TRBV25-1	ASSEASRETQY
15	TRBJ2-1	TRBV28	ASSYLLAGYSYNEQF
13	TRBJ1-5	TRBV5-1	ASSLSPGGNQPQH